The 17 T cell receptor beta chains reported below all come from one sample, sequenced in a study of T cell responses to AZD1222 COVID-19 vaccine. Data came from immunoSEQ multiplex PCR; TCRdb stores just in-frame clones and leaves some out. The sample lists some 150,000 clones; about 87% were seen once. The sample was peripheral blood, taken 28 days after the second dose of the MenACWY control vaccine. Receptor source: an adult who received the MenACWY meningococcal vaccine as a control.

The rearrangement links TRBV6-1 to TRBJ2-5, with 8 bases identical to TRBD2. With V trimmed by 1 base and J by 1 base, 11 bases remained unmatched. The CDR3 consists of 18 residues. Germline V gene sequence: CDR1 MNHNS, CDR2 SASEGT. The CDR3 loop reads CASSEVVLPGGVQETQYF. CDR3 DNA: TGTGCCAGCAGTGAAGTAGTTTTGCCGGGGGGGGTCCAAGAGACCCAGTACTTC.

The chain combines TRBV5-1 with TRBJ1-1; D might be TRBD1 (5 bases). The CDR3 totals 14 residues. V lost 1 base and J 8 bases, leaving 15 bases between the germline ends. Germline loops: CDR1 SGHRS, CDR2 YFSETQ. CDR3 sequence reads: CASSLTPGMEEAFF. CDR3 bases: TGCGCCAGCAGCTTGACACCAGGGATGGAGGAAGCTTTCTTT.

This clone has a handful of counts. The chain joins TRBV7-2 to TRBJ2-1; TRBD2 matches at 10 bases. The CDR3 totals 15 residues. Germline V gives CDR1 SGHTA, CDR2 FQGNSA. V lost 2 bases and J lost 7; bases outside the gene matches: 5. DNA for the CDR3: TGTGCCAGCAGCTTACTAGCGGGAGTAACGAATGAGCAGTTCTTC. Amino acids: CASSLLAGVTNEQFF.

V gene TRBV28 combines with J gene TRBJ2-4; TRBD1 aligns across 9 bases. CDR1 is MDHEN and CDR2 is SYDVKM in the germline V gene. V was clipped by 5 bases and J by 2 bases; unmatched bases: 7. The CDR3 sequence is 16 residues long. The CDR3 DNA follows: TGTGCCAGCAGTACCCCAGGACAGGGGACCAAAAACATTCAGTACTTC. Its translation: CASSTPGQGTKNIQYF.

This sequence joins TRBV19 and TRBJ1-3; no definite D call. Germline CDR1 and CDR2: LNHDA and SQIVND (reference sequence). The CDR3 sequence is 14 residues long. V lost 8 bases, J lost 9 bases, and 20 bases lay in between. CDR3 coding DNA: TGTGCCAGTTCGAGCGGTAAGGACGGTGTCACCATATATTTT. Translation gives CASSSGKDGVTIYF.

V usage is TRBV6-5 and J usage is TRBJ1-2; TRBD1 aligns across 10 bases. V was clipped by 1 base and J by 7 bases; unmatched bases: 9. CDR1 and CDR2 (germline): MNHEY, SVGAGI. This CDR3 has 16 residues. The CDR3 sequence: CASSYWPGTGAGGYTF. CDR3 DNA sequence: TGTGCCAGCAGTTACTGGCCCGGGACAGGGGCCGGTGGCTACACCTTC.

The V gene is TRBV6-1, the J gene TRBJ1-2, with D unclear. CDR1 and CDR2 (germline): MNHNS, SASEGT. V gave up 1 base and J gave up 0 bases, with 12 bases separating them. The CDR3 is 16 residues long. CDR3 coding DNA: TGTGCCAGCAGTGAAGTCGGTGCCAACGCTAACTATGGCTACACCTTC. Translating it yields CASSEVGANANYGYTF.

This chain uses TRBV7-2 with TRBJ2-7, with D uncertain. V was clipped by 5 bases and J by 7 bases, with 9 bases between them. This CDR3 has 11 amino acids. Germline assignment: CDR1 SGHTA and CDR2 FQGNSA. CDR3 in DNA: TGTGCCAGCAGCCTAACTGGGGAGCAGTACTTC. As protein: CASSLTGEQYF. Variable domain in full (rest from reference TRBV7-2 and TRBJ2-7): GAGVSQSPSNKVTEKGKDVELRCDPISGHTALYWYRQSLGQGLEFLIYFQGNSAPDKSGLPSDRFSAERTGGSVSTLTIQRTQQEDSAVYLCASSLTGEQYFGPGTRLTVT.

The rearrangement links TRBV19 to TRBJ1-5; D call uncertain. Trimming shortened V by 7 bases and J by 3 bases, and 10 bases separated the two germline ends. CDR1 and CDR2 from the germline V gene are LNHDA and SQIVND (reference sequence). There are 13 residues in the CDR3. The CDR3 coding sequence is TGTGCCAGTACCGGGTGGGACAATCAGCCCCAGCATTTT. Its protein is CASTGWDNQPQHF.

The chain uses TRBV7-3 and TRBJ2-2; D remains ambiguous. The V end was cut by 2 bases, the J end by 1 base, with 5 bases between. The CDR3 extends over 14 amino acids. Germline CDR1 SGHTA, CDR2 FQGTGA. CDR3 in DNA: TGTGCCAGCAGCTTATGGGTGAACACCGGGGAGCTGTTTTTT. It translates to CASSLWVNTGELFF.

The chain is built from TRBV28 and TRBJ1-1; D unclear. The CDR3 totals 14 residues. V lost 5 bases, J lost 4 bases, and 14 bases lay in between. Germline V gene data show CDR1 as MDHEN and CDR2 as SYDVKM. The CDR3 is CASSISHATTEAFF. CDR3 DNA sequence: TGTGCCAGCAGTATCTCTCACGCGACCACTGAAGCTTTCTTT.

The rearrangement links TRBV28 to TRBJ1-1; D not resolved. CDR1 and CDR2 from the germline V gene are MDHEN and SYDVKM. The CDR3 length is 13 residues. In nucleotides, the CDR3 is TGTGCTACCCACTCGGGGTCGAGCACTGAAGCTTTCTTT. This translates into CATHSGSSTEAFF.

DNA of the CDR3: TGCGCCAGCAGTTCCAGGGACAGGGGACCCGGGGAGCTGTTTTTT. Protein: CASSSRDRGPGELFF. The chain employs TRBV10-1 and TRBJ2-2, with TRBD1 identical over 10 bases. From germline, CDR1 is WNHNN and CDR2 SYGVQD (reference sequence). Trimming removed 5 bases from V and 6 bases from J; junction bases left unmatched: 6. This CDR3 is built from 15 residues.

The rearrangement links TRBV30 to TRBJ1-1; D is unresolved. V lost 1 base, J lost 1 base, and 7 bases lay in between. The CDR3 runs to 13 residues. Looked up from germline, CDR1 is GTSNPN and CDR2 is SVGIG (reference sequence). This CDR3 is CAWSGQSNTEAFF. The CDR3 DNA is TGTGCCTGGAGTGGGCAGTCGAACACTGAAGCTTTCTTT.

This clone was counted once. The V call is TRBV12-3 or TRBV12-4, the J call TRBJ1-1, with TRBD1 as a possible D gene (5 bases). The CDR3 runs to 13 residues. V lost 10 bases, J lost 2 bases, and 14 bases lay in between. CDR3 amino acids: CATNRDVNTEAFF. DNA of the CDR3: TGTGCCACAAATCGGGACGTAAACACTGAAGCTTTCTTT.

The rearrangement uses TRBV30 and TRBJ1-1; no firm D call. V was cut by 2 bases and J by 0 bases, with 7 bases left in between. Germline loops: CDR1 GTSNPN, CDR2 SVGIG (reference sequence). The CDR3 is made up of 13 amino acids. DNA of the CDR3: TGTGCCTGGAGTCCTTCATTGAACACTGAAGCTTTCTTT. Protein: CAWSPSLNTEAFF. Supplemented by reference TRBV30 and TRBJ1-1, the full variable domain reads SQTIHQWPATLVQPVGSPLSLECTVEGTSNPNLYWYRQAAGRGLQLLFYSVGIGQISSEVPQNLSASRPQDRQFILSSKKLLLSDSGFYLCAWSPSLNTEAFFGQGTRLTVV.

The gene calls are TRBV18 and TRBJ1-1; D gene ambiguous. CDR1 and CDR2 (germline): KGHSH, LQKENI. V was trimmed by 5 bases and J by 11 bases, leaving 18 bases between them. This CDR3 region has 13 residues. The CDR3 region is CASSSLGGAGAFF. DNA of the CDR3: TGTGCCAGCTCATCTCTTGGCGGAGCGGGGGCTTTCTTT.